The clone carrying this T cell receptor beta chain was recorded a few times. Its target is unknown. The sample originates from a study of blood T cells in healthy people across ages. Study-level results: As naive T cell percentage varied, TCR beta diversity correlated strongly with it.

Using a J-beta primer mix together with a sample-barcoded 5' primer, a second PCR was run for about 7 to 12 cycles. All cDNA molecules were each tagged by a template-switch adaptor with 12 random nucleotides. MiXCR was run by TCRdb on the 5' RACE reads, yielding one entry per CDR3 protein. The repertoire holds about 680,000 distinct CDR3 sequences, with approximately 50% as singletons. Trimming left V 2 bases short and J 5 bases short, with 18 bases between. Germline V gene data show CDR1 as SEHNR and CDR2 as FQNEAQ (reference sequence). This CDR3 region has 16 residues. Sequencing was carried out using blood. The sequence was collected from a woman aged 55-69 years in good health. The chain uses TRBV7-9 and TRBJ1-2; TRBD1 is a possible D gene (6 bases). The CDR3 bases are TGTGCCAGCAGCTTATTGGGACACCCTCGGGGGTATGGCTACACCTTC. Translated, it gives CASSLLGHPRGYGYTF.